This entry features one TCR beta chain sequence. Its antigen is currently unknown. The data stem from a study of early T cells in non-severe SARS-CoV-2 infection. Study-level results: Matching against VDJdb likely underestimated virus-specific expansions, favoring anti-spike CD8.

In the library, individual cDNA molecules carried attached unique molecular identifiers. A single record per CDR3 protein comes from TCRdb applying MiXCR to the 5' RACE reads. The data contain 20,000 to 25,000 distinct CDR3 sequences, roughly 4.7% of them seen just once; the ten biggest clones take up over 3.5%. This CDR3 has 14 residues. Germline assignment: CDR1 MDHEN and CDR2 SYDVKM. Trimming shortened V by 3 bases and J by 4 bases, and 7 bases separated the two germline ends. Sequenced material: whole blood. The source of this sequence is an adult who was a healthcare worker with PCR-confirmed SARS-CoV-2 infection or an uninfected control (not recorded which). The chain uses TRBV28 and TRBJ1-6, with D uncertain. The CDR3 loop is CASSFEDYNSPLHF. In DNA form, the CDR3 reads TGTGCCAGCAGTTTCGAAGATTATAATTCACCCCTCCACTTT.